This T cell receptor beta chain was captured in a study of Graves' ophthalmopathy and Graves' hyperthyroidism. Regarding the study as a whole: In blood, most expanded thyroid clonotypes above 0.001 frequency were also detected.

There are many counts of this clonotype. Its specificity is not known. Amplified TCR beta CDR3 regions were obtained using RNA transcripts as template. First-round RT-PCR relied on HTBI primers, and a second-round multiplex PCR came next. TCRdb re-called the multiplex PCR reads with MiXCR, one entry per CDR3 protein. The sample yields 680,000 or so distinct CDR3 sequences, about a fifth seen once. Trimming removed 5 bases from V and 4 bases from J, with 9 bases in between. Germline CDR1 MRHNA, CDR2 SNTAGT. This CDR3 region has 13 residues. In this cohort's terms, stable hyperthyroidism meant no ophthalmopathy by 18 months of follow-up.

The sample taken for sequencing was peripheral blood. V usage is TRBV6-4 and J usage is TRBJ1-5; D is uncertain. The TCR originated in a woman younger than 35 with stable Graves' hyperthyroidism. Some clones in this sample may be carry-over from other donors' samples. DNA for the CDR3: TGTGCCAGCAGTACAGCGGAAAATCAGCCCCAGCATTTT. Amino acid sequence: CASSTAENQPQHF.